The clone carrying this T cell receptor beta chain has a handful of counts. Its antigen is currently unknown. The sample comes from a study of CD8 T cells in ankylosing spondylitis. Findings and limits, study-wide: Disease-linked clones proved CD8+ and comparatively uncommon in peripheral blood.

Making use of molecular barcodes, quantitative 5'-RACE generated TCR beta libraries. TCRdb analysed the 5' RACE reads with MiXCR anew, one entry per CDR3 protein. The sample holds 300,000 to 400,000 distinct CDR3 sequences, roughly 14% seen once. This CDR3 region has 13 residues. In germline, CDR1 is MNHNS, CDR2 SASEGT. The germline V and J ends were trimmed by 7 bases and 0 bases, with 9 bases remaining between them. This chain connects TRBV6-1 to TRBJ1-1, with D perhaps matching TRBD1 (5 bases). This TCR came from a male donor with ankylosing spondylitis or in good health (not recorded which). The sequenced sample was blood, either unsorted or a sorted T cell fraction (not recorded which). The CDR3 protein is CASMQGMNTEAFF. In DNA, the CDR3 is TGTGCCAGCATGCAGGGTATGAACACTGAAGCTTTCTTT.